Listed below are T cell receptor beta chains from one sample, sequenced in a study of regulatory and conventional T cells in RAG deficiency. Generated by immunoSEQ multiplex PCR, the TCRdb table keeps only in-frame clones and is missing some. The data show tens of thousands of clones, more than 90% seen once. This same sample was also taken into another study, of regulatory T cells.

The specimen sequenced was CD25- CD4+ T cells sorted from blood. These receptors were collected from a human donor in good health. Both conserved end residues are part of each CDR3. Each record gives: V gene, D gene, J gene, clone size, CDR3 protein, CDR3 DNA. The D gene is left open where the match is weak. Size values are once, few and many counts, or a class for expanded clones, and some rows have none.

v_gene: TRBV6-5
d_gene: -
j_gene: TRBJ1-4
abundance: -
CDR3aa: CASSWRLTNEKLFF
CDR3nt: TGTGCCAGCAGTTGGAGGTTGACTAATGAAAAACTGTTTTTT

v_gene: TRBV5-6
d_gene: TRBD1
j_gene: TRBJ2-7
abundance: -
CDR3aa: CASSRDRDYEQYF
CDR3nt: TGTGCCAGCAGCAGGGACAGGGACTACGAGCAGTACTTC

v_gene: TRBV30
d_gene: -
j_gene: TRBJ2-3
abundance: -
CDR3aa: CAWRPPVTDTQYF
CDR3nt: TGTGCCTGGAGGCCACCGGTCACAGATACGCAGTATTTT

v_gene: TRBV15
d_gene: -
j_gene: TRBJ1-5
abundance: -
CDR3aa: CATSKPRRGGFQPQHF
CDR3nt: TGTGCCACCAGCAAGCCCCGGAGGGGTGGATTTCAGCCCCAGCATTTT

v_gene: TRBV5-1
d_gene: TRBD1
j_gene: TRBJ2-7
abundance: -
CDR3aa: CASSLGQDEQYF
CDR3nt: TGCGCCAGCAGCCTGGGACAGGACGAGCAGTACTTC

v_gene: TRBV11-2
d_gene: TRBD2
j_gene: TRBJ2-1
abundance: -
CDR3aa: CATQGLAGGLSYNEQFF
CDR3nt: TGTGCCACTCAAGGGCTAGCGGGGGGCCTATCCTACAATGAGCAGTTCTTC

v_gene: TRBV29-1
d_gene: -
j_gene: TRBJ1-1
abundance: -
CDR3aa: CSVGFTLPDSEAFF
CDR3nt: TGCAGCGTTGGATTCACGTTGCCTGACTCGGAAGCTTTCTTT

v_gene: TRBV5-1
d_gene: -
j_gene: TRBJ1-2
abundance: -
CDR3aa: CASSLDYRADYGYTF
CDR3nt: TGCGCCAGCAGCTTGGATTACAGGGCGGACTATGGCTACACCTTC

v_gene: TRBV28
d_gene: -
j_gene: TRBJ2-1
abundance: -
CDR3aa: CASSPPSGQGYPRGLYNEQFF
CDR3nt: -

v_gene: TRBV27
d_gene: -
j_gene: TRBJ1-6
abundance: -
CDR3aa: CASSLYRRGANSPLHF
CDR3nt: TGTGCCAGCAGTTTATACCGACGGGGGGCAAATTCACCCCTCCACTTT

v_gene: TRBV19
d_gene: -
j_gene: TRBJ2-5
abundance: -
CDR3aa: CASSPRGRQETQYF
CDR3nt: TGTGCCAGTAGTCCCCGGGGGAGACAAGAGACCCAGTACTTC

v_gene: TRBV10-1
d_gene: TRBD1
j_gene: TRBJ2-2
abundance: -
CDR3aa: CASSESTVGTGWAGELFF
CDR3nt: TGCGCCAGCAGTGAGTCGACGGTCGGGACAGGCTGGGCCGGGGAGCTGTTTTTT

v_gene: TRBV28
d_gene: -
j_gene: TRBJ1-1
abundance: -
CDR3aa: CASRVQGGGYTEAFF
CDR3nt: TGTGCCAGCAGGGTACAGGGAGGGGGTTACACTGAAGCTTTCTTT

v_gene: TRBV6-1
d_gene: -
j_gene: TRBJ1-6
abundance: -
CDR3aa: CASSELSLSRDSPLHF
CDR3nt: TGTGCCAGCAGTGAACTATCCCTCTCGAGGGATTCACCCCTCCACTTT

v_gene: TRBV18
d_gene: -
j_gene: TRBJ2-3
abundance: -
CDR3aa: CASSRDTHTDTQYF
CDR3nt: TGTGCCAGCTCACGAGACACTCACACAGATACGCAGTATTTT

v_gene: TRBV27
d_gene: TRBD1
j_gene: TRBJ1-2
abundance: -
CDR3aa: CASSFQPGTGVRGGYTF
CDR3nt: TGTGCCAGCAGTTTCCAGCCAGGGACAGGGGTCCGTGGGGGCTACACCTTC

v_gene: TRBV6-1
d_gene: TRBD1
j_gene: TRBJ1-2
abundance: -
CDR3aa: CASSVNRGLSYGYTF
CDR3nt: TGTGCCAGCAGTGTGAACAGGGGGCTTAGCTATGGCTACACCTTC

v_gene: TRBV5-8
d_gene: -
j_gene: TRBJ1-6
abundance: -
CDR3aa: CASSLAGARSSYNSPLHF
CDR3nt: TGTGCCAGCAGCCTCGCAGGGGCGCGAAGCTCCTATAATTCACCCCTCCACTTT

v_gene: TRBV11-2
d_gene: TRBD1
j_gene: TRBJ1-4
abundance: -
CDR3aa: CASSPDRATATNEKLFF
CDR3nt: TGTGCCAGCAGCCCCGACAGGGCAACTGCAACTAATGAAAAACTGTTTTTT

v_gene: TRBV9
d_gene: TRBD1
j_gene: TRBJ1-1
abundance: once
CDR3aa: CASSRQGARTEAFF
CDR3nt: TGTGCCAGCAGCAGACAGGGGGCGCGGACTGAAGCTTTCTTT

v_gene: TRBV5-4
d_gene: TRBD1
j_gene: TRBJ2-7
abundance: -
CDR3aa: CASSSGTGRSYEQYF
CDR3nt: TGTGCCAGCAGCTCTGGGACAGGCCGAAGCTACGAGCAGTACTTC

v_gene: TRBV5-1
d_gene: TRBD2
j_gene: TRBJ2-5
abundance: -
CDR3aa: CASSLDGTSVETQYF
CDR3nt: TGCGCCAGCAGCTTGGACGGGACTAGCGTTGAGACCCAGTACTTC

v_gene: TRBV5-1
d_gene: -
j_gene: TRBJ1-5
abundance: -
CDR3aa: CASSPVGPPEAQPQHF
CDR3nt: TGCGCCAGCAGCCCCGTCGGGCCCCCGGAGGCGCAGCCCCAGCATTTT

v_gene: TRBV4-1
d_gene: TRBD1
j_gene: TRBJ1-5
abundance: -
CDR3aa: CASSQGPQGAIQPQHF
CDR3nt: TGCGCCAGCAGCCAAGGTCCCCAGGGGGCGATTCAGCCCCAGCATTTT

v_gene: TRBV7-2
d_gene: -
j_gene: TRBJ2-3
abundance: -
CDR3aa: CASSLQGADTQYF
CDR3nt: TGTGCCAGCAGCTTACAGGGCGCAGATACGCAGTATTTT

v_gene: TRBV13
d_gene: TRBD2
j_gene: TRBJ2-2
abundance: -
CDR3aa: CASSFLPTSGGPSNTGELFF
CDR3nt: TGTGCCAGCAGCTTCCTCCCGACTAGCGGGGGCCCTTCGAACACCGGGGAGCTGTTTTTT

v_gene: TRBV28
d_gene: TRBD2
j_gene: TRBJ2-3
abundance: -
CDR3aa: CASSPSLAGGRGTQYF
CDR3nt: TGTGCCAGCAGTCCGTCTCTAGCGGGGGGGCGTGGTACGCAGTATTTT

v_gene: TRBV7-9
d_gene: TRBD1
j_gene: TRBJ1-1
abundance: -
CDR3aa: CASSQGQPNTEAFF
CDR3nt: TGTGCCAGCAGCCAGGGACAGCCAAACACTGAAGCTTTCTTT

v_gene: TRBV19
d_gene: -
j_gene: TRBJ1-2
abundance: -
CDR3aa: CASSPRWGTTNYGYTF
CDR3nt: TGTGCCAGTAGTCCCCGATGGGGCACCACTAACTATGGCTACACCTTC

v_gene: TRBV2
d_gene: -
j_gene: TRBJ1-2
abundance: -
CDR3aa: CANSEMTGHYGYTF
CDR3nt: TGTGCCAACAGTGAAATGACAGGCCACTATGGCTACACCTTC

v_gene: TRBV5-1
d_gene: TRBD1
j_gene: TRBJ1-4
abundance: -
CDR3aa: CASSLPGQTFNEKLFF
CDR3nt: TGCGCCAGCAGCTTACCGGGACAGACTTTTAATGAAAAACTGTTTTTT

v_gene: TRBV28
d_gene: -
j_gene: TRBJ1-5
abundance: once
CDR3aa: CASSAYGSNQPQHF
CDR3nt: TGTGCCAGCAGTGCCTATGGTAGCAATCAGCCCCAGCATTTT

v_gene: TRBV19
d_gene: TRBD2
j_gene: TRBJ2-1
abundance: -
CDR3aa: CASRAASGGAYNEQFF
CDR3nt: TGTGCCAGTAGGGCGGCGAGCGGGGGGGCCTACAATGAGCAGTTCTTC

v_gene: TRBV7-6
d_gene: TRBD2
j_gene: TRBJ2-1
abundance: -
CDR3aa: CASSKALAGTYNEQFF
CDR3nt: TGTGCCAGCAGCAAGGCCCTAGCGGGAACCTACAATGAGCAGTTCTTC

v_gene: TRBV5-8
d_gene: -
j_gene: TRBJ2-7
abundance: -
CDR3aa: CASSRLTLSYEQYF
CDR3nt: TGTGCCAGCAGCCGACTAACACTATCCTACGAGCAGTACTTC

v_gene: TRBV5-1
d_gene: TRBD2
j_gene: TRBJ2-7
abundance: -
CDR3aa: CASSWRTSGTKGEQYF
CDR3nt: TGCGCCAGCAGCTGGCGGACTAGCGGGACCAAGGGCGAGCAGTACTTC